This T cell receptor beta chain was obtained from a study of blood T cells in healthy people across ages. Overall study results and limits: Researchers said unsorted PBMCs prevented a conclusive naive versus antigen-experienced comparison. Correlation between TCR beta diversity and naive T cell percentage was strong. Donor CMV infection status was unknown, possibly confounding age-related changes in expanded clonotypes.

V lost 5 bases and J 4 bases, leaving 15 bases between the germline ends. Germline V gene lookup returns CDR1 DFQATT and CDR2 SNEGSKA (reference sequence). This CDR3 has 14 residues. Concerning this clonotype itself: No antigen is known for it.

Using a J-beta primer mix together with a sample-barcoded 5' primer, a second PCR was run for roughly 7 to 12 cycles. A single record per CDR3 protein comes from TCRdb applying MiXCR to the 5' RACE reads. The sample consists of about 830,000 distinct CDR3 sequences, roughly 64% of them appearing once. Drawn from each donor were roughly 10 milliliters of peripheral blood. The genes are TRBV20-1 and TRBJ2-1; weak D call: TRBD2 (5 bases). The TCR was taken from a man aged 25 to 40 in good health. The sample was blood. The CDR3: CSAYGSTLYNEQFF. In DNA, the CDR3 is TGCAGTGCTTATGGGAGTACTCTGTACAATGAGCAGTTCTTC.